The source of this T cell receptor beta chain is a study of T cells in Graves' hyperthyroidism and ophthalmopathy. Study findings and constraints: Most thyroid-expanded clonotypes above 0.001 were also found in blood.

CDR1 is LNHDA, CDR2 SQIVND, per germline (reference sequence). V was clipped by 7 bases and J by 7 bases, with 14 bases between them. The CDR3 loop spans 14 amino acids. Lactation, pregnancy, other autoimmune disease or uncontrolled infection excluded patients. In regard to this clonotype: Its antigen is unknown.

RNA transcripts served as the template for amplifying TCR beta CDR3 regions. HTBI primers were the set used in a first-round RT-PCR of the TCR CDR3. Each CDR3 protein is one row after TCRdb ran MiXCR on the multiplex PCR reads. This sample yields under 550,000 distinct CDR3 sequences, of which about an eighth are seen a single time; roughly 4.8% belongs to the top ten. The sample comprised blood. The rearrangement uses TRBV19 and TRBJ1-6; D perhaps matches TRBD1 (5 bases). The receptor's source is a woman aged 18-29 years with Graves' hyperthyroidism. This CDR3 reads CASTYGGNNSPLHF. CDR3 in DNA: TGTGCCAGTACTTACGGGGGGAACAATTCACCCCTCCACTTT.